The T cell receptor beta chain described here comes from a study of cytomegalovirus exposure and HLA in healthy donors (dated by TCRdb to between 2016 and 2019). Some background on the complete study: An earlier analysis of approximately 590 of the donors reported 276 Gb of sequence data and 117 million unique TCR beta sequences from about 180 million T cells. Besides the first cohort of hundreds of subjects, a separate validation cohort made up of roughly 120 different subjects was used. A later genetic analysis used genome-wide SNP genotypes for about 60% of the roughly 670 donors, treating that subset as a discovery cohort. HLA typing covered class I and class II loci at four-digit resolution. All discovery cohort repertoires had been generated on a single sequencing platform. The study aimed to test whether signatures of past pathogen exposure could be identified by cataloging public T cell receptors. The T cell repertoires of several hundred subjects were profiled by immunosequencing and related to cytomegalovirus serostatus. The later analysis used no new phenotypic data to find candidate immune exposures, relying instead on TCR beta sequences and their occurrence across donors. Across around 400 genotyped donors of the cohort, an average of roughly 200,000 unique TCR beta nucleotide sequences per donor were sequenced, and roughly 20% of those sequences were non-productive. Donor age, sex, ethnicity and CMV serostatus were collected together with the repertoire data. Of the 300 to 450 genotyped donors, 81% were placed in the genetic ancestry cluster associated with self-reported Caucasian donors. In an earlier analysis of around 540 of the donors, high-throughput TCR beta sequencing was used to judge whether each TCR beta V gene segment behaved as functional or pseudogenic. A handful of DR-DQ haplotypes were treated as single units for association and clustering because of strong linkage in the cohort. To study patterns of TCR occurrence, a later analysis re-analyzed previously published TCR beta repertoires from just over 650 donors and added high-resolution HLA genotyping. An early release covering more than 500 HLA-typed donors comprised around 300 gigabases of sequencing data and around 80 million unique TCR sequences. High-throughput TCR immunosequencing, statistical association of individual TCRs with disease status, and machine learning were combined to predict cytomegalovirus infection status. The number of typed donors differed by locus: about 620-640 for A, B, C, DRB1 and DQB1; 500 to 550 for DQA1; approximately 600 for DPA1; and roughly 470 for DPB1. Findings and caveats that apply to the study as a whole: In a later genetic analysis, a missense DCLRE1C variant was associated with V-gene and J-gene trimming of TCR beta chains, and the association was replicated in an independent cohort. In a later analysis, HLA-associated TCR beta chains were found to be more clonally expanded and to have lower generation probabilities than equally common non-associated chains. A cluster of highly shared sequence variants was judged likely to be a technical artifact of the sequencing pipeline. The study gave a list of 150 to 200 TCR beta chains associated with cytomegalovirus. A later genetic analysis reported fewer N-insertions in productive TCRs among donors in an Asian-associated ancestry cluster than the roughly 620-donor mean. In a later analysis, several top co-occurrence clusters were reported to appear linked to parvovirus B19, influenza, CMV and Epstein-Barr virus. Presence/absence analyses assumed roughly uniform sequencing depth across donors, an assumption that may not hold. Linkage disequilibrium might explain the correlated functional status among segregating V segments, but an unknown experimental factor could not be ruled out. When HLA alleles, especially DR and DQ, strongly co-occurred, TCR associations were difficult to assign to individual alleles. According to the authors, the approach could potentially be generalized to other disease states and immunological phenotypes. In an earlier analysis of 500 to 650 of the donors, most TCR beta V segments appeared in productive rearrangements about 90% or about 30% of the time, broadly matching IMGT annotations. For the cohort, immune exposure information was limited to CMV serostatus. Because the 87-base-pair reads could not distinguish some IMGT-functional V segments, including TRBV6-2 and TRBV6-3, those segments were excluded. Cytomegalovirus status was reported to be diagnosed by the classifier with high specificity and sensitivity in both the original and validation cohorts. In vitro tests confirmed that a few of the cytomegalovirus-associated TCR beta chains recognize cytomegalovirus antigens. According to a later analysis, most CMV-associated TCR beta chains appeared to be HLA-restricted, and the HLA associations seemed to be driven largely by CMV exposure. Because some donors lacked HLA typing at each locus, the association tests relied only on the typed subset. The earlier analysis of approximately 560 of the donors excluded approximately 17 rarely observed V segments, including chromosome 9 orphons, because counts were too low. Most TCR sequences were observed very rarely across donors, whereas some public TCRs were present in many individuals. At a false discovery rate of 0.05, a later analysis linked 16,000 or so TCR beta sequences to specific HLA alleles. In a later analysis, TCR association rates were found to vary across HLA loci, with the most associated TCRs seen for DRB1 alleles and the fewest for HLA-C alleles. A further reported finding was that TCR beta sequences accurately predicted the HLA-A and HLA-B alleles for most subjects in the first cohort. Only TCR beta chains were sequenced in this cohort, and the absence of alpha or paired-chain data limited detectable features.

At the junction V is shortened by 3 bases and J by 3 bases, with 14 bases in between. The CDR3 contains 15 residues, cysteine and phenylalanine counted. Of all the DNA, just the CDR3 is kept, 45 bases in frame from base 1. CDR1 and CDR2 are drawn from the germline V gene (reference sequence): LNHDA, SQIVND. Library preparation was by the immunoSEQ multiplex PCR assay. A mixture of 60 forward primers for TCR Vbeta segments and 13 reverse primers for TCR Jbeta segments was used in the multiplex PCR. Amplification of the CDR3 region of rearranged TCR beta genes was performed with a multiplex PCR assay on genomic DNA. On the Illumina HiSeq System, the amplified TCR beta libraries were sequenced as 87-base-pair reads. In the authors' own workflow: A later analysis tallied approximately 87 million unique TCR beta chains across the approximately 670 repertoires, and about 10 million of those chains were shared by two or more donors. A nearest-neighbor algorithm error-corrected the raw reads and collapsed the reads into unique sequences, merging closely related sequences to remove PCR and sequencing errors. To assign V, D and J gene segments, CDR3 sequences were aligned to IMGT reference sequences. For a sequence to be retained, at least a six-nucleotide match to both a V gene segment and a J gene segment was required. A rearrangement counted as productive if the CDR3 had no stop codons and remained in frame with V and J, and every other rearrangement counted as non-productive. Following IMGT convention, CDR3 was defined as the stretch from the second conserved V-encoded cysteine to the conserved J-encoded phenylalanine. Sequences without an unambiguous match to a single V gene segment were excluded from the earlier analysis of about 600 of the donors. In an earlier analysis of more than 500 of the donors, a V segment was called functional when productive rearrangements were above 56.7%, and segregating when the standard deviation between donors exceeded 5%. A statistical classification framework was built for diagnosing cytomegalovirus status from the catalog of TCR beta chain sequences. V and J gene assignment, in a later analysis, came from comparing TCR nucleotide sequences with IMGT/GENE-DB human TR gene sequences. A later analysis assigned CDR3 sequences and most-parsimonious VDJ recombination scenarios with the TCRdist pipeline. In a later analysis, each TCR beta chain was defined by its CDR3 amino acid sequence together with its V-gene family, and reads lacking a unique V-gene family were excluded. To address suspected cross-contamination and a sequencing artifact, a later analysis removed over 500 highly shared, low-generation-probability nucleotide sequences. In a later analysis, a clonal expansion index for each public chain was calculated from normalized within-repertoire ranks of inferred template counts. A later analysis computed generation probabilities with a VDJ recombination model fitted to out-of-frame rearrangements, and checked the results against IGoR. A later analysis scored TCR-TCR, TCR-HLA and TCR-CMV co-occurrence with hypergeometric tests, applying a repertoire-size bias correction to TCR pairs. A later analysis estimated false discovery rates by permuting HLA or CMV assignments 20 times. A later analysis grouped co-occurring TCRs with DBSCAN, adding TCRdist sequence similarity when clustering within HLA-allele-positive subsets. Repertoires with fewer than 30,000 or more than 120,000 public chains, plus five repertoires with anomalous nucleotide sharing, were excluded from co-occurrence clustering. TCRdb's version of the immuneACCESS table is confined to in-frame rearrangements and falls short of the full clone set. An unresolved V gene accounts for under half of the shortfall where checked; the remainder is of unknown origin. V and J calls and clone size are copied from that table; D and trimming were computed from the DNA. This sample has approximately 110,000 clones in its table, and under 80% of those were observed once. The top ten hold about 12% of the sample.

A note on this clone: Its antigen remains undetermined. Nothing much larger sits one base from this clone, and base qualities are not available.

In total, 500 to 700 healthy bone marrow donors made up the cohort. Cohort members were all nominally healthy when sampled, although unrecorded immune exposures were likely present. The donor was CMV seropositive and was included in the group of around 300 seropositive cohort members. A peripheral blood sample was provided by each donor, and peripheral blood mononuclear cells were used for TCR beta sequencing. The Qiagen DNeasy Blood Extraction Kit was used to extract genomic DNA from the blood cell samples. This receptor was identified in a woman aged 55-70 years in good health and CMV-seropositive. Sequences were obtained from PBMCs. In this chain, TRBV19 is recombined with TRBJ1-1; a weak D assignment points to TRBD1 (5 bases agree). The DNA sequence is given as TGTGCCAGTAGTATCTTCGGCAGGGCCGACACTGAAGCTTTCTTT. Translated, this is CASSIFGRADTEAFF.